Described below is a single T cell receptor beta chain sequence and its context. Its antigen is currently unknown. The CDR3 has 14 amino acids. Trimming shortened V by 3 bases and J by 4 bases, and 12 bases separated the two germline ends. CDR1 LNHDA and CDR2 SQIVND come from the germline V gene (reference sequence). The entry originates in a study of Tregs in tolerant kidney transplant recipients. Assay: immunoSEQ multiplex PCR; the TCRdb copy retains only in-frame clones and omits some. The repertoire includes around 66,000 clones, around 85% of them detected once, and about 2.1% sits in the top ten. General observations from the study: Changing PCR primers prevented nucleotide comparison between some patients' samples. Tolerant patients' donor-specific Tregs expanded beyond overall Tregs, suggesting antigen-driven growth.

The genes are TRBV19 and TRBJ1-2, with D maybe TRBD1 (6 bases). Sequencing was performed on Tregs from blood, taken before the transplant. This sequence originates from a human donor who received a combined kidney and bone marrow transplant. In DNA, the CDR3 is TGTGCCAGTAGTATTATGGGACACTCCTATGGCTACACCTTC. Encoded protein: CASSIMGHSYGYTF.